These 5 T cell receptor beta chains originate from one sample sequenced in a study of preoperative IRX-2 immunotherapy in early breast cancer. Treatment: preoperative locoregional IRX-2 cytokine immunotherapy. The assay was immunoSEQ multiplex PCR, and TCRdb's table has in-frame clones only and misses some. In the table there are around 29,000 clones, 65% to 85% of which are singletons. Sampling was conducted from a patient treated with IRX-2 immunotherapy. All receptors come from a human donor with breast cancer.

The chain is built from TRBV6-8 and TRBJ1-5; no firm D call. The V gene lost 0 bases and the J gene lost 2 bases, with 5 bases spanning the gap. Germline lookup yields CDR1 MNHGY and CDR2 SAAAGT. CDR3 length: 14 residues. This CDR3 is CASSYSGGNQPQHF. The CDR3 nucleotides are TGTGCCAGCAGTTACTCGGGTGGCAATCAGCCCCAGCATTTT.

V gene TRBV7-1 combines with J gene TRBJ1-2; D is undetermined. TRBV7-1 carries the ORF label, with uncertain function. Deletions cut 5 bases from V and 7 bases from J, with 20 bases between. The CDR3 covers 15 residues. The CDR3 DNA reads TGTGCCAGCAGCAACGGCCAGATACGGGAAAGTGGCTACACCTTC. Translation: CASSNGQIRESGYTF.

This chain connects TRBV6-8 to TRBJ2-3; possibly TRBD2 for D (6 bases). This CDR3 is 16 amino acids long. The V and J ends lost 5 bases and 2 bases respectively, with 17 bases between them. The germline CDR1 and CDR2 sequences are MNHGY and SAAAGT. The DNA of the CDR3 is TGTGCCAGCAGTCCCAGCGGGTCATTAAACACAGATACGCAGTATTTT. This sequence encodes CASSPSGSLNTDTQYF.

The chain employs TRBV5-1 and TRBJ2-1; D unresolved. V lost 0 bases, J lost 3 bases, and 10 bases lay in between. This CDR3 comprises 15 residues. The germline V gene has CDR1 SGHRS and CDR2 YFSETQ. CDR3 protein: CASSLADVGYNEQFF. In DNA, the CDR3 is TGCGCCAGCAGCTTGGCGGACGTGGGCTACAATGAGCAGTTCTTC.

The J gene is TRBJ2-7, the V gene TRBV6-8, with 11 bases matching TRBD2. V gave up 6 bases and J gave up 3 bases; unmatched junction bases: 4. The CDR3 length is 14 residues. Germline CDR1 is MNHGY and CDR2 is SAAAGT. CDR3 bases: TGTGCCAGCAGGCCTAGCGGGGGGTTCTACGAGCAGTACTTC. Amino acid sequence: CASRPSGGFYEQYF.